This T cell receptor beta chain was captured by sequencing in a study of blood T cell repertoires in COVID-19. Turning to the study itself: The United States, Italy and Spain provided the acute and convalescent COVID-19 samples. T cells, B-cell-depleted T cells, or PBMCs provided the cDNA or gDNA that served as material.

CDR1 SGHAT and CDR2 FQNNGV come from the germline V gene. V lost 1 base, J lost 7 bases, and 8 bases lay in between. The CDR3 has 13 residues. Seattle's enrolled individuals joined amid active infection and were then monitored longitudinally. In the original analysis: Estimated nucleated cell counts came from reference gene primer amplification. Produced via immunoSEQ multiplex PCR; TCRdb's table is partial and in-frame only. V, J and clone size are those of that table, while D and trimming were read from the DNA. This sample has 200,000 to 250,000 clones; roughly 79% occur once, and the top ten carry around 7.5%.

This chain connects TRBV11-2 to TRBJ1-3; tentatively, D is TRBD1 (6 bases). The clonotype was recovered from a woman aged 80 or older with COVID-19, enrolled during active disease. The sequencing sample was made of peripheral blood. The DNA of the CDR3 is TGTGCCAGCAGCTTAGGGGGGCTTAACACCATATATTTT. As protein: CASSLGGLNTIYF.